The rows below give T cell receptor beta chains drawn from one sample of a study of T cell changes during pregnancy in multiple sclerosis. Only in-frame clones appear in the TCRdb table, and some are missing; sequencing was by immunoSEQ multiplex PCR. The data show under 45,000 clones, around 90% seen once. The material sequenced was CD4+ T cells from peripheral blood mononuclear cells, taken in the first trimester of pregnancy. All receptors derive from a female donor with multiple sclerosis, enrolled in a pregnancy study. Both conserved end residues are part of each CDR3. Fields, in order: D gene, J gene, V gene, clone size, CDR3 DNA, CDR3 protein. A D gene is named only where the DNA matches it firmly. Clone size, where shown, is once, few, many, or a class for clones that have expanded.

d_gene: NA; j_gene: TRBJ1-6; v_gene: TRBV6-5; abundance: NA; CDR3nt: TGTGCCAGCAGTCACCCCCCCGGGGAAAATTCACCCCTCCACTTT; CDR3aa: CASSHPPGENSPLHF
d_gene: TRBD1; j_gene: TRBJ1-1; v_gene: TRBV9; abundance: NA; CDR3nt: TGTGCCAGCAGCGTAGATCCCCGGGGACAGTGGACTGAAGCTTTCTTT; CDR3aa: CASSVDPRGQWTEAFF
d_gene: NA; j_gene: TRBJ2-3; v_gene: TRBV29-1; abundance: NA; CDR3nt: TGCAGCGTACTCGGGAGTGGGGATACGCAGTATTTT; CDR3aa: CSVLGSGDTQYF
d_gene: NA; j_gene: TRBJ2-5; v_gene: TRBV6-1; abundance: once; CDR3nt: TGTGCCAGCAGTGACCCAGGGACCCAGTACTTC; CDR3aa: CASSDPGTQYF
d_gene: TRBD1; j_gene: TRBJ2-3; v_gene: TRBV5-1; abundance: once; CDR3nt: TGCGCCAGCCAGATTACAGGGGCCCGCACAGATACGCAGTATTTT; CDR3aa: CASQITGARTDTQYF
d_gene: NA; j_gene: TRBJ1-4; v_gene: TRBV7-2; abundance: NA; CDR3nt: TGTGCCAGCAGCTTGGACACGCCGCAGAATGAAAAACTGTTTTTT; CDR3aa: CASSLDTPQNEKLFF
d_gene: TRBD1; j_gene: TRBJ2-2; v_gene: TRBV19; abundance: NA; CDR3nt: TGTGCCAGTAGTCTAAGGACAGGGCCGAACACCGGGGAGCTGTTTTTT; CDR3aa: CASSLRTGPNTGELFF
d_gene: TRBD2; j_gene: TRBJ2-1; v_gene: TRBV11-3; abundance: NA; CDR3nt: TGTGCCAGCAGCTTAGGAGGGACTAGTGGTAATGAGCAGTTCTTC; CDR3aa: CASSLGGTSGNEQFF
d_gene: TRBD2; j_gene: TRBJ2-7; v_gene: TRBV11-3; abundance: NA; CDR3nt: TGTGCCAGCAGCCGGACTAGCGGGGAATCCTACGAGCAGTACTTC; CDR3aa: CASSRTSGESYEQYF
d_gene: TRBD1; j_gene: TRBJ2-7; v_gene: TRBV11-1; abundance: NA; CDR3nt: TGTGCCAGCAGTCTCGGGCAGGGGGCCTCCGAGCAGTACTTC; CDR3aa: CASSLGQGASEQYF
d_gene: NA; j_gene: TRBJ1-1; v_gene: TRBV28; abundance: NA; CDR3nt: TGTGCCAGCAGTTTATGGGGCCCCATGAACACTGAAGCTTTCTTT; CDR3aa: CASSLWGPMNTEAFF
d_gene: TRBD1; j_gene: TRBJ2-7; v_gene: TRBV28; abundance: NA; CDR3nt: TGTGCCAGCAGTCAAACGGGACAGACCTACGAGCAGTACTTC; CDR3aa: CASSQTGQTYEQYF
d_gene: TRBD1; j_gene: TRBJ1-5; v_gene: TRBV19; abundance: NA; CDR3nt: TGTGCCAGCTCTTCCCGTGACAGGGATCAGCCCCAGCATTTT; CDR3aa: CASSSRDRDQPQHF
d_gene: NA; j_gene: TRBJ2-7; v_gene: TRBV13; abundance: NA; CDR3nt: TGTGCCAGTTCCCGACTCAAAACCTACGAGCAGTACTTC; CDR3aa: CASSRLKTYEQYF
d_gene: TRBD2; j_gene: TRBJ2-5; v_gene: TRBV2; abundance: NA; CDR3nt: TGTGCCAGCAGTCCGACTAGCGGACAAGAGACCCAGTACTTC; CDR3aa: CASSPTSGQETQYF
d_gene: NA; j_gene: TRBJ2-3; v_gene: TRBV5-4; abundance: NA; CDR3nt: TGTGCCAGCAGCTCGCCGACGGGGACAGATACGCAGTATTTT; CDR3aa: CASSSPTGTDTQYF
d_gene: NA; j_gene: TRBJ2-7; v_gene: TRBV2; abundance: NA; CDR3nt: TGTGCCAGCGCCTTCGACTATTACGAGCAGTACTTC; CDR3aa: CASAFDYYEQYF
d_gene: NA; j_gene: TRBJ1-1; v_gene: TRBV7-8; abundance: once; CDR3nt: TGTGCCAGCAGCTTCAGACAGGTTCGGACTGAAGCTTTCTTT; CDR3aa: CASSFRQVRTEAFF
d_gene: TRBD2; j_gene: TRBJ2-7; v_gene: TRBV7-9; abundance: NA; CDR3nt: TGTGCCAGCAGCTTAGATTTTGCGGGAGGCCCGACCTACGAGCAGTACTTC; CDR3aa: CASSLDFAGGPTYEQYF
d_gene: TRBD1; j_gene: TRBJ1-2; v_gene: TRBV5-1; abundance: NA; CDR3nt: TGCGCCAGCAGCGCACCAAGGATTTCACGATCACAGGGGGCACACTATGGCTACACCTTC; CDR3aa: CASSAPRISRSQGAHYGYTF
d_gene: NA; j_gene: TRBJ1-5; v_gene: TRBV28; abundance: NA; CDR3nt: TGTGCCAGCAGTTGGGGAGGAGCCCGCAATCAGCCCCAGCATTTT; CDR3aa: CASSWGGARNQPQHF
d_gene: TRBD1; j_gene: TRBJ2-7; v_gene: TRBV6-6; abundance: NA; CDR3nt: TGTGCCAGCAGCGACCGGACAGGGACCTACGAGCAGTACTTC; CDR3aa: CASSDRTGTYEQYF
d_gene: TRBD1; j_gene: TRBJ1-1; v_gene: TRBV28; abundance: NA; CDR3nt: TGTGCCGGCCAAATGACAGGGAAGAACACTGAAGCTTTCTTT; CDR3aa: CAGQMTGKNTEAFF
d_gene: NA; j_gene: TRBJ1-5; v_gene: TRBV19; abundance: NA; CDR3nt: TGTGCCAGTAGCGTACTAGGAAGCAATCAGCCCCAGCATTTT; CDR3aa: CASSVLGSNQPQHF
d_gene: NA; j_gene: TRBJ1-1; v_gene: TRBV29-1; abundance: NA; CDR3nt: TGCAGCGTTGGGTCAGGGGCGATGAACACTGAAGCTTTCTTT; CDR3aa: CSVGSGAMNTEAFF
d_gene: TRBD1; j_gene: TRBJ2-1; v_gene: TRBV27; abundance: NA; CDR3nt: TGTGCCAGCAGTGCCGACAGGGGGCCTTACAATGAGCAGTTCTTC; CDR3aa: CASSADRGPYNEQFF
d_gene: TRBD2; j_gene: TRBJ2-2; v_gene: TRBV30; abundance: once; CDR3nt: TGTGCCTGGACCTCCGGGCTAGCGGGAGGTGGGGAGCTGTTTTTT; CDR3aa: CAWTSGLAGGGELFF
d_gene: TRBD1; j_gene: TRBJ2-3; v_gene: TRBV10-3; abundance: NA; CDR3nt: TGTGCCATCAGTGCAGGGGGCCCCACAGATACGCAGTATTTT; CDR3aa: CAISAGGPTDTQYF
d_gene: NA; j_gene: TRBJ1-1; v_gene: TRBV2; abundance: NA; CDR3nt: TGTGCCAGCAGTGGGGAGATGAACACTGAAGCTTTCTTT; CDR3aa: CASSGEMNTEAFF
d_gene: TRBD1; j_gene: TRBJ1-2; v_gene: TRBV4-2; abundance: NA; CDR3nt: TGTGCCAGCAGCCAGGGATGGGGACAGGGTTATGGCTACACCTTC; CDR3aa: CASSQGWGQGYGYTF
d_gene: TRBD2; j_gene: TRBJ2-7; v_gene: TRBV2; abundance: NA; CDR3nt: TGTGCCAGCTCCGGGACTAGCGTGGGAGAGCAGTACTTC; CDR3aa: CASSGTSVGEQYF
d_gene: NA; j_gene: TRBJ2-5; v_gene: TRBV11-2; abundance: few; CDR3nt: TGTGCCAGCAGCTTAGGGACTCAAGAGACCCAGTACTTC; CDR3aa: CASSLGTQETQYF
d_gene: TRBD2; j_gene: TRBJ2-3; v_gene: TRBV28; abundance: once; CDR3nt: TGTGCCAGCAGGCCGGGACTAGCGGGATCCCTTCTTCGCACAGATACGCAGTATTTT; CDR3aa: CASRPGLAGSLLRTDTQYF
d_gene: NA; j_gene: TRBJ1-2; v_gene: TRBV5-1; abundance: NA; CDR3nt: TGCGCCAGCAGCTGGAGAGATCCGGGACTTAACTATGGCTACACCTTC; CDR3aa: CASSWRDPGLNYGYTF
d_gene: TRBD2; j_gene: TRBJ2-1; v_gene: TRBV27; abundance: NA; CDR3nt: TGTGCCAGCAGTTATCGGCGGGGGACTAGCGGGAGATCATACAATGAGCAGTTCTTC; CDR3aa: CASSYRRGTSGRSYNEQFF
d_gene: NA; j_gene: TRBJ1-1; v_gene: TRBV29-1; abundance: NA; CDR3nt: TGCAGCGTTAGGGAGGCGGACGGTGAAGCTTTCTTT; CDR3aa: CSVREADGEAFF
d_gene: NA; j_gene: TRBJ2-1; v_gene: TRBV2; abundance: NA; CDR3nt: TGTGCCAGCAGAGCGACAGGATCCTACAATGAGCAGTTCTTC; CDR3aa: CASRATGSYNEQFF
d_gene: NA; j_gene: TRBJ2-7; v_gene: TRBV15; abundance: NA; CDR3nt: TGTGCCACCAGCAGAGCTGGGGCCCACTACGAGCAGTACTTC; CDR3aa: CATSRAGAHYEQYF
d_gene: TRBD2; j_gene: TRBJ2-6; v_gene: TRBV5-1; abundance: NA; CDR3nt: TGCGCCAGCAGCTTGGACTCAGCGGGAGCTATCCCTGGGGCCAACGTCCTGACTTTC; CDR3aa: CASSLDSAGAIPGANVLTF
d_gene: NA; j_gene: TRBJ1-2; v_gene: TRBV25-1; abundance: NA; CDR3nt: TGTGCCAGCAGTGAATCCTGGGGCAGGGCGGACTATGGCTACACCTTC; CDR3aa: CASSESWGRADYGYTF
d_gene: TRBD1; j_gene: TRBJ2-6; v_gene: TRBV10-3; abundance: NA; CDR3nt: TGTGCCACCAAACCTACAGGGGGCTCTGGGGCCAACGTCCTGACTTTC; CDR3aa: CATKPTGGSGANVLTF
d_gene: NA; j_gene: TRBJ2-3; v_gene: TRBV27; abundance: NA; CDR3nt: TGTGCCAGCAGTTTAAGACATATCCAGGGAGATACGCAGTATTTT; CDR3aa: CASSLRHIQGDTQYF
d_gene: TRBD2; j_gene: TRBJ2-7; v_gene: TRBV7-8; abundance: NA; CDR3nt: TGTGCCAGCAGCTCGACCTTCCTTAGCGGGAGAGGGGACGAGCAGTACTTC; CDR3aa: CASSSTFLSGRGDEQYF
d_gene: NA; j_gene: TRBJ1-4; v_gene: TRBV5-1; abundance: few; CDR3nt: TGCGCCAGCAGCTTGGGAGGGCCCGGGGAAAAACTGTTTTTT; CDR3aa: CASSLGGPGEKLFF
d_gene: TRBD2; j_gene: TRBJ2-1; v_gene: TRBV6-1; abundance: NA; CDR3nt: TGTGCCGGGACTAGTTTGAATGAGCAGTTCTTC; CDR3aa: CAGTSLNEQFF
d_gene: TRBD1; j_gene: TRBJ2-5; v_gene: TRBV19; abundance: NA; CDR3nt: TGTGCCAGTAGTTACAGGGGAGCGATAGAGACCCAGTACTTC; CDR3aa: CASSYRGAIETQYF
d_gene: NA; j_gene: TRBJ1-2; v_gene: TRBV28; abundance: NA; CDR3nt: TGTGCCAGCAGTTTATTTCTGGGGGCCCTTGGCTACACCTTC; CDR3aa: CASSLFLGALGYTF
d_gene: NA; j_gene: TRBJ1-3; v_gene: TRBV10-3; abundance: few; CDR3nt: TGTGCCACTCACACCTCCTCTGGAAACACCATATATTTT; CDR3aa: CATHTSSGNTIYF
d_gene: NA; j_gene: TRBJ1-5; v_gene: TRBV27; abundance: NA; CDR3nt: TGTGCCAGCAGTTACAGGGATAGCAATCAGCCCCAGCATTTT; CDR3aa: CASSYRDSNQPQHF
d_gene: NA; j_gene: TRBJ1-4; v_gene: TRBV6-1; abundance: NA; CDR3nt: TGTGCCAGCAGTGAGACAGGTGCAACTAATGAAAAACTGTTTTTT; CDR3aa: CASSETGATNEKLFF
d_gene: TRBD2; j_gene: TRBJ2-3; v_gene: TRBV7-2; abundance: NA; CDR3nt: TGTGCCAGCAGCTGGACTAGCGGGAGGGCCAAAGATACGCAGTATTTT; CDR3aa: CASSWTSGRAKDTQYF
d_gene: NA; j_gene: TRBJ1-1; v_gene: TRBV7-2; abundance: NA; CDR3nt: TGTGCCAGCAGCTTAAATGCGGGAGTGCGAGCTTTCTTT; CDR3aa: CASSLNAGVRAFF
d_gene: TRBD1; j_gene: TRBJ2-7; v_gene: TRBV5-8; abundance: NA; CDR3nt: TGTGCCAGCAGCTTGTCAGGGACAGGGGGAAGCGAGCAGTACTTC; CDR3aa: CASSLSGTGGSEQYF
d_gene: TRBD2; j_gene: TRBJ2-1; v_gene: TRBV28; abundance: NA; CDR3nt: TGTGCCAGCAGCCCCTCCCGACTAGCGGACTACAATGAGCAGTTCTTC; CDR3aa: CASSPSRLADYNEQFF
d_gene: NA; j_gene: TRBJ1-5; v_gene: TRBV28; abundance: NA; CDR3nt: TGTGCCAGCAGGTCCCCCCCTTCCCCGGGAGCCCAGCATTTT; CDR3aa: CASRSPPSPGAQHF
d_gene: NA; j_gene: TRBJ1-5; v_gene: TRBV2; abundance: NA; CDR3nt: TGTGCCAGCAGTCACGGACAGACAAATCAGCCCCAGCATTTT; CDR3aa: CASSHGQTNQPQHF
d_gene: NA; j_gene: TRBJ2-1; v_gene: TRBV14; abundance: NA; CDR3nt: TGTGCCAGCAGCCAAGATCTCGGGAGTTCCTACAATGAGCAGTTCTTC; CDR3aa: CASSQDLGSSYNEQFF
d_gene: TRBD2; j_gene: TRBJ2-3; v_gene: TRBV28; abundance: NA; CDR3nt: TGTGCCAGCAGTCCTAGCGGGAGGAGGGATACGCAGTATTTT; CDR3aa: CASSPSGRRDTQYF
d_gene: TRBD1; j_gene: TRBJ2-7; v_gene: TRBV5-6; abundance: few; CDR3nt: TGTGCCAGCAGCTTCGAGGGGACAGGGAGGGGCGAGCAGTACTTC; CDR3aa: CASSFEGTGRGEQYF
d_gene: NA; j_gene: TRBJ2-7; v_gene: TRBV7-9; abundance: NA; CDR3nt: TGTGCCAGCAGTCGTTCGGGGGGAGGGGGCTCCTACGAGCAGTACTTC; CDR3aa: CASSRSGGGGSYEQYF